Listed here are 22 T cell receptor beta chains from one sample, sequenced in a study of blood T cell repertoires in COVID-19. TCRdb's table, derived via immunoSEQ multiplex PCR, lists solely in-frame clones and lacks some. Of 30,000 to 40,000 clones listed, over 75% are singletons. Input material: peripheral blood. These receptors were collected from a human donor in a cohort sampled during active COVID-19.

The chain combines TRBV27 with TRBJ2-2; D gene ambiguous. The germline V gene has CDR1 MNHEY and CDR2 SMNVEV (reference sequence). V gave up 3 bases and J gave up 1 base, with 6 bases separating them. CDR3 length: 14 amino acids. CDR3 loop: CASSLSENTGELFF. Written as DNA, the CDR3 is TGTGCCAGCAGTTTGTCAGAGAACACCGGGGAGCTGTTTTTT.

This clone was seen once. This chain joins TRBV5-1 and TRBJ1-1; D is ambiguous. Trimming left V 4 bases short and J 0 bases short, with 10 bases between. From germline, CDR1 is SGHRS and CDR2 YFSETQ. The CDR3 contains 14 residues. The CDR3: CASSPGQMNTEAFF. The CDR3 DNA reads TGCGCCAGCAGCCCTGGGCAGATGAACACTGAAGCTTTCTTT.

The V and J genes are TRBV7-9 and TRBJ1-6; D may be TRBD1 (6 bases). The CDR3 has 15 residues. Germline loops: CDR1 SEHNR, CDR2 FQNEAQ (reference sequence). V was shortened by 3 bases and J by 8 bases, with 14 bases between the two germline ends. CDR3 in amino acids: CASSFLRDTDSPLHF. The CDR3 bases are TGTGCCAGCAGCTTCCTCCGGGACACAGATTCACCCCTCCACTTT.

The chain links TRBV10-2 to TRBJ2-3; 11 positions agree with TRBD2. J gave up 6 bases and V 6 bases, and 11 bases lay outside the gene matches. This CDR3 has 16 residues. CDR1 WSHSY and CDR2 SAAADI come from the germline V gene. The chain's CDR3 is CASRDHSGGDPDTQYF. Here the CDR3 DNA reads TGCGCCAGCAGGGACCATAGCGGGGGGGATCCCGATACGCAGTATTTT.

The V and J genes are TRBV19 and TRBJ1-2, with D perhaps TRBD1 (5 bases). The V gene lost 5 bases and the J gene lost 8 bases, with 21 bases spanning the gap. In germline, CDR1 is LNHDA, CDR2 SQIVND (reference sequence). The CDR3 length is 15 residues. The DNA for the CDR3 is TGTGCCAGTAGTTCCCGACAGCTCATCGGGGGGGGCTACACCTTC. Protein sequence: CASSSRQLIGGGYTF. Supplemented by reference TRBV19 and TRBJ1-2, the full variable domain reads DGGITQSPKYLFRKEGQNVTLSCEQNLNHDAMYWYRQDPGQGLRLIYYSQIVNDFQKGDIAEGYSVSREKKESFPLTVTSAQKNPTAFYLCASSSRQLIGGGYTFGSGTRLTVV.

The V gene is TRBV5-1, the J gene TRBJ2-7; the match to TRBD1 covers 10 bases. CDR1 is SGHRS, CDR2 YFSETQ, per germline. CDR3 length: 16 amino acids. Unmatched junction bases numbered 8, after V lost 3 bases and J lost 2 bases. CDR3 bases: TGCGCCAGCAGCTCGGGGACAGGGGCGGGAACCTACGAGCAGTACTTC. It is translated as CASSSGTGAGTYEQYF.

J is TRBJ1-5 and V is TRBV19; D may be TRBD1 (6 bases). With 6 bases removed from V and 4 bases from J, the gap between germline ends came to 16 bases. This CDR3 region has 15 residues. Germline lookup yields CDR1 LNHDA and CDR2 SQIVND (reference sequence). The chain's CDR3 is CASRTPRDINQPQHF. DNA for the CDR3: TGTGCCAGTAGGACTCCCAGGGACATTAATCAGCCCCAGCATTTT.

CDR3 in amino acids: CASRATGSNTEAFF. The CDR3 DNA follows: TGTGCCAGCAGGGCTACAGGGTCGAACACTGAAGCTTTCTTT. V usage is TRBV6-5 and J usage is TRBJ1-1; D is possibly TRBD1 (6 bases). This CDR3 spans 14 amino acids. The V gene lost 6 bases and the J gene lost 1 base, with 12 bases spanning the gap. Germline values: CDR1 MNHEY, CDR2 SVGAGI.

V and J are TRBV2 and TRBJ2-1; D remains unclear. Trimming cost V 8 bases and J 8 bases, with 10 bases left between them. CDR1 and CDR2 from the germline V gene are SNHLY and FYNNEI. The CDR3 is made up of 11 amino acids. CDR3 in amino acids: CASGRSHEQFF. CDR3 nucleotide sequence: TGTGCCAGCGGCAGATCCCATGAGCAGTTCTTC.

The V call is TRBV6-5, the J call TRBJ2-1; TRBD2 agrees at 13 bases. The germline CDR1 and CDR2 sequences are MNHEY and SVGAGI. This CDR3 contains 15 residues. V lost 7 bases to trimming and J lost 6 bases; unmatched junction nucleotides: 6. The CDR3 nucleotides read TGTGCCAGCACCCCTACTAGCGGGGGGGCCAATGAGCAGTTCTTC. As protein: CASTPTSGGANEQFF.

The gene calls are TRBV28 and TRBJ2-2; TRBD1 is a possible D gene (5 bases). Germline V gene lookup returns CDR1 MDHEN and CDR2 SYDVKM. The V end was cut by 6 bases, the J end by 2 bases, with 13 bases between. The CDR3 covers 15 residues. CDR3 sequence: CASSLGAYNTGELFF. CDR3 bases: TGTGCCAGCAGCTTAGGGGCTTATAACACCGGGGAGCTGTTTTTT.

The chain joins TRBV7-9 to TRBJ1-3, with D uncertain. The CDR3 has 15 amino acids. V gave up 0 bases and J gave up 8 bases, with 14 bases separating them. Germline CDR1 is SEHNR and CDR2 is FQNEAQ (reference sequence). The CDR3 sequence is CASSLAIVPAYTIYF. CDR3 nucleotides: TGTGCCAGCAGCTTAGCGATAGTACCCGCTTACACCATATATTTT. Drawing the rest from reference TRBV7-9 and TRBJ1-3, the complete variable domain is DTGVSQNPRHKITKRGQNVTFRCDPISEHNRLYWYRQTLGQGPEFLTYFQNEAQLEKSRLLSDRFSAERPKGSFSTLEIQRTEQGDSAMYLCASSLAIVPAYTIYFGEGSWLTVV.

V usage is TRBV19 and J usage is TRBJ1-1; 8 bases align to TRBD1. Per the germline V gene, CDR1 is LNHDA and CDR2 is SQIVND (reference sequence). The CDR3 is 15 residues long. The V segment lost 1 base and the J segment 1 base; nucleotides outside the gene matches: 2. The CDR3 is CASSIGTGGNTEAFF. The CDR3 DNA sequence: TGTGCCAGTAGTATAGGAACAGGGGGGAACACTGAAGCTTTCTTT. Variable domain in full (rest from reference TRBV19 and TRBJ1-1): DGGITQSPKYLFRKEGQNVTLSCEQNLNHDAMYWYRQDPGQGLRLIYYSQIVNDFQKGDIAEGYSVSREKKESFPLTVTSAQKNPTAFYLCASSIGTGGNTEAFFGQGTRLTVV.

The CDR3 region has the DNA TGTGCCAGCAGTAAAGGGACATTCGGGGTCGGGACCCAGTACTTC. Translation: CASSKGTFGVGTQYF. The chain couples TRBV28 to TRBJ2-5; the D gene is possibly TRBD1 (6 bases). V dropped 5 bases and J dropped 7 bases, with 20 bases sitting between them. Germline CDR1 reads MDHEN; CDR2 reads SYDVKM. There are 15 residues in the CDR3.

This clone was found once. The chain employs TRBV7-6 and TRBJ1-2, with D uncertain. Germline V gene lookup returns CDR1 SGHVS and CDR2 FNYEAQ. This CDR3 contains 15 residues. The V and J ends lost 4 bases and 4 bases respectively, with 16 bases between them. CDR3 bases: TGTGCCAGCAGCTCCCCGGGTGACCCCCCCTATGGCTACACCTTC. It is translated as CASSSPGDPPYGYTF.

CDR3 protein: CASSFRPRTKYNQPQHF. CDR3 DNA sequence: TGTGCCAGCAGCTTCCGGCCTAGGACAAAGTACAATCAGCCCCAGCATTTT. The J gene is TRBJ1-5, the V gene TRBV7-3; possible D gene TRBD1, 5 bases. The germline V gene has CDR1 SGHTA and CDR2 FQGTGA. The CDR3 is made up of 17 amino acids. V dropped 3 bases and J dropped 3 bases, with 18 bases sitting between them.

The chain combines TRBV4-1 with TRBJ2-5; 8 positions agree with TRBD1. From germline, CDR1 is MGHRA and CDR2 YSYEKL. V shed 0 bases and J 3 bases; nucleotides not matched to a gene: 6. The CDR3 sequence is 16 residues long. Written as DNA, the CDR3 is TGCGCCAGCAGCCAAGAGGCGGCAGGGGGCGAAGAGACCCAGTACTTC. Protein sequence: CASSQEAAGGEETQYF.

V and J are TRBV28 and TRBJ2-3; a weak D match, TRBD2 (5 bases). From germline, CDR1 is MDHEN and CDR2 SYDVKM. The CDR3 is 14 amino acids. Between the trimmed V and J ends, which lost 5 bases and 3 bases, there was a span of 12 bases. The CDR3 bases are TGTGCCAGCAGTACCCACACGGGAACAGATACGCAGTATTTT. Amino acids: CASSTHTGTDTQYF.

The chain combines TRBV5-1 with TRBJ1-1; D gene unclear. Trimming took 0 bases from V and 6 from J, leaving 6 bases between them. Germline CDR1 is SGHRS and CDR2 is YFSETQ. CDR3 length: 12 residues. This chain's CDR3 is CASSLVGPEAFF. In nucleotides, the CDR3 is TGCGCCAGCAGCTTGGTTGGGCCTGAAGCTTTCTTT.

This chain links TRBV7-2 with TRBJ1-4, with 8 bases aligning to TRBD1. Germline V gene sequence: CDR1 SGHTA, CDR2 FQGNSA. V shed 4 bases and J 8 bases; nucleotides not matched to a gene: 9. The CDR3 contains 15 residues. The CDR3 coding sequence is TGTGCCAGCAGCTACACAGGGGGGAATAAGGAAAAACTGTTTTTT. Its protein product is CASSYTGGNKEKLFF.

DNA of the CDR3: TGTGCCAGCAGTTACTTGAACAGGGCCTACGAGCAGTACTTC. It specifies CASSYLNRAYEQYF. The J gene is TRBJ2-7, the V gene TRBV6-5, with D perhaps matching TRBD1 (6 bases). V was clipped by 1 base and J by 2 bases, with 9 bases between them. Germline-derived CDR1 and CDR2 are MNHEY and SVGAGI. The CDR3 is made up of 14 amino acids.

The rearrangement joins TRBV30 to TRBJ1-4; 8 nucleotides agree with TRBD1. Trimming cost V 4 bases and J 8 bases; bases outside gene matches: 12. This CDR3 contains 15 residues. Per germline, CDR1 GTSNPN and CDR2 SVGIG (reference sequence). CDR3 loop: CAWTYGRGQGEKLFF. DNA of the CDR3: TGTGCCTGGACTTATGGCAGGGGGCAAGGAGAAAAACTGTTTTTT.